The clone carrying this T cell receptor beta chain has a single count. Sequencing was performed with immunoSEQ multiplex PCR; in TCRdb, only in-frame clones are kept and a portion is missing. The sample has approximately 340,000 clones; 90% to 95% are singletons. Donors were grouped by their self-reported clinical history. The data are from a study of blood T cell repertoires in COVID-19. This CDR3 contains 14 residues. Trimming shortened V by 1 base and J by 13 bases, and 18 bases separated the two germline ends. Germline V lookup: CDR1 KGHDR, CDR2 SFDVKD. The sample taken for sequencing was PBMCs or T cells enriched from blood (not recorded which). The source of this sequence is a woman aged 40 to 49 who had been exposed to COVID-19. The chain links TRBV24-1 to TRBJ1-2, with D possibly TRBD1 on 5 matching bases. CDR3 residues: CATSDFENRPIFTF. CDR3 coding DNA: TGTGCCACCAGTGATTTCGAGAACAGGCCCATATTCACCTTC.